This section outlines one T cell receptor (beta chain) sequence together with its context. Antigen unknown. The source of the sample is a study of shared clonotypes between healthy human individuals. Germline V lookup: CDR1 SGHRS, CDR2 YFSETQ. The CDR3 runs 14 residues. Trimming cost V 3 bases and J 13 bases, with 20 bases left between them. Profiling relied on immunoSEQ multiplex PCR, and the TCRdb table lists in-frame clones only, not all of them. The table has some 1,400,000 clones, approximately 97% seen once. Whole-study results and caveats: All-four-donor shared clonotypes had higher generation probabilities than non-shared clonotypes did. Approximately 5.3% was the fraction of naive CD4 clonotypes found shared across several donors.

Source material: naive CD4+ T cells sorted from blood. Noted subset: CD45RA+ positively selected. V is TRBV5-1 and J is TRBJ2-1; D is possibly TRBD2 (6 bases). The sequence derives from a man aged 25-45 years in good health. This CDR3 reads CASSSTPGLPIQFF. CDR3 DNA: TGCGCCAGCAGCTCAACACCGGGACTCCCGATTCAGTTCTTC.